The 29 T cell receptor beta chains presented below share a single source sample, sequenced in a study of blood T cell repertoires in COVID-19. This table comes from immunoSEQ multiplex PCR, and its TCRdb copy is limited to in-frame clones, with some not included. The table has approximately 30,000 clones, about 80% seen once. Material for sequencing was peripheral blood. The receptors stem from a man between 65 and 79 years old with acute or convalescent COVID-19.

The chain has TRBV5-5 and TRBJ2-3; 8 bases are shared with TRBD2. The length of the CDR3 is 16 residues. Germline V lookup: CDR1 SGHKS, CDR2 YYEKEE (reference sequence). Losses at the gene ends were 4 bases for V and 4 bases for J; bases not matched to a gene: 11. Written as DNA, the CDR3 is TGTGCCAGCAGCCATTTTCCGGGACTAGAATCAGATACGCAGTATTTT. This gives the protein CASSHFPGLESDTQYF.

As DNA, the CDR3 is TGTGCCAGCAGTACAGGGGGCGAAGAGACCCAGTACTTC. Translated, it gives CASSTGGEETQYF. This chain links TRBV7-2 with TRBJ2-5; 9 bases map to TRBD1. The germline CDR1 and CDR2 sequences are SGHTA and FQGNSA. CDR3 length: 13 amino acids. Trimming at V came to 6 bases and at J to 3 bases, leaving 2 bases not matched to a gene.

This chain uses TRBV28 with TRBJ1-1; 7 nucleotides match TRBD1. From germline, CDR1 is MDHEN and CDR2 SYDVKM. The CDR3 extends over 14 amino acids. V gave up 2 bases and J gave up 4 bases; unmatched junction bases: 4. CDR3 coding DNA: TGTGCCAGCAGTTTACTGGCAGGGGGCACTGAAGCTTTCTTT. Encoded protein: CASSLLAGGTEAFF.

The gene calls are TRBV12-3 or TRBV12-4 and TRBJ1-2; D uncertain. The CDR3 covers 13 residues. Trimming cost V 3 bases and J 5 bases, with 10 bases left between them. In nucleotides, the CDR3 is TGTGCCAGCAGTTTGCAGTTCTTATATGGCTACACCTTC. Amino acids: CASSLQFLYGYTF.

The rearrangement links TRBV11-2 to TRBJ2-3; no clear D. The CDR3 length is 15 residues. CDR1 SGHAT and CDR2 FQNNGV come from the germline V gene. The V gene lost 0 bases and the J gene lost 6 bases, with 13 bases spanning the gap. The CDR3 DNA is TGTGCCAGCAGCTTAGATTCGAACTCCCCCGATACGCAGTATTTT. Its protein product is CASSLDSNSPDTQYF.

The CDR3 sequence: CATSDRQHYEQYF. CDR3 in DNA: TGTGCCACCAGTGATCGACAGCACTACGAGCAGTACTTC. This chain links TRBV24-1 with TRBJ2-7; tentative D call: TRBD1 (5 bases). Trimming left V 3 bases short and J 3 bases short, with 8 bases between. The CDR3 totals 13 residues. CDR1 and CDR2 (germline): KGHDR, SFDVKD.

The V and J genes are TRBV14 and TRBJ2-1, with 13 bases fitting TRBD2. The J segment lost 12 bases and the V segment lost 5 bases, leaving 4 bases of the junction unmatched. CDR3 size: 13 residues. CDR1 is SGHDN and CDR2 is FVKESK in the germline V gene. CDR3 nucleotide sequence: TGTGCCAGCAGCTTAACTAGCGGGGGGGTGCAGTTCTTC. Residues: CASSLTSGGVQFF.

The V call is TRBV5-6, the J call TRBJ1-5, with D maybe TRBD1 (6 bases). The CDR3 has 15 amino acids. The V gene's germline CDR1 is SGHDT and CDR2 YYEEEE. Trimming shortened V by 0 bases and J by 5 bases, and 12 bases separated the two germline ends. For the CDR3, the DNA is TGTGCCAGCAGCTTGGGGGGGCAGGAACATCAGCCCCAGCATTTT. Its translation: CASSLGGQEHQPQHF.

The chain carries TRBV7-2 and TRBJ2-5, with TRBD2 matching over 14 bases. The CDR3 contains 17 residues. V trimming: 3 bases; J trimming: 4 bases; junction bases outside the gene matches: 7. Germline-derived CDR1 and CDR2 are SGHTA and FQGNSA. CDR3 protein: CASSFGGTSGRGETQYF. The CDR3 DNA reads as TGTGCCAGCAGCTTCGGGGGGACTAGCGGGAGAGGAGAGACCCAGTACTTC.

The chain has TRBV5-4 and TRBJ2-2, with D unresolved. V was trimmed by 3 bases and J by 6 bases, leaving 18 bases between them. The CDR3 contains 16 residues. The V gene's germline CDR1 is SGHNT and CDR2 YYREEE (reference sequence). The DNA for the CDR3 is TGTGCCAGCAGCTCCCCGGGTAGTCTAACCGCCGGGGAGCTGTTTTTT. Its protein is CASSSPGSLTAGELFF.

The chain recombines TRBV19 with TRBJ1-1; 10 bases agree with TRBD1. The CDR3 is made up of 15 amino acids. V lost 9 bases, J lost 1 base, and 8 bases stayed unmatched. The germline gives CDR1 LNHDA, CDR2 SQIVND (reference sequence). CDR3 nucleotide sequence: TGTGCCAGCCTTCCAAGACAGGGGGCGAACACTGAAGCTTTCTTT. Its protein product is CASLPRQGANTEAFF.

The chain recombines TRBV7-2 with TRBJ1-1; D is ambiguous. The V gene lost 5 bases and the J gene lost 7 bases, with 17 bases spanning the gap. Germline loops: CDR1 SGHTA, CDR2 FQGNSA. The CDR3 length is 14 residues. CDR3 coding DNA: TGTGCCAGCAGCCCCCAAATCCAAAAGCATGAAGCTTTCTTT. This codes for CASSPQIQKHEAFF. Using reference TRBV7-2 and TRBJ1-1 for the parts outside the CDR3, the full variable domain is GAGVSQSPSNKVTEKGKDVELRCDPISGHTALYWYRQSLGQGLEFLIYFQGNSAPDKSGLPSDRFSAERTGGSVSTLTIQRTQQEDSAVYLCASSPQIQKHEAFFGQGTRLTVV.

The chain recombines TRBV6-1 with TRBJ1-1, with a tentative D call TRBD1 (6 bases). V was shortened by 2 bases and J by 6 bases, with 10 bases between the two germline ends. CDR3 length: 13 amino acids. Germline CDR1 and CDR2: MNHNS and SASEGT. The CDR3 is CASSESGAPEAFF. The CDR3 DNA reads TGTGCCAGCAGTGAATCAGGGGCCCCTGAAGCTTTCTTT.

For the CDR3, the DNA is TGTGCCACCAGTGATTTGGGGAGTAGCGGCAGACCGATGGATACGCAGTATTTT. Residues: CATSDLGSSGRPMDTQYF. This chain uses TRBV24-1 with TRBJ2-3; perhaps TRBD2 as D (6 bases). Germline CDR1 KGHDR, CDR2 SFDVKD. This CDR3 is 18 amino acids long. Trimming took 0 bases from V and 6 from J, leaving 21 bases between them.

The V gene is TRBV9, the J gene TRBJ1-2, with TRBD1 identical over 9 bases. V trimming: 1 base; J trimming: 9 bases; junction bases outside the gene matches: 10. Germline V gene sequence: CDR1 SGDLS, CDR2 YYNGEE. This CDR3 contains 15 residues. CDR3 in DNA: TGTGCCAGCAGCGTATCTTCGGGACAGGGTTCGCGCTACACCTTC. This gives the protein CASSVSSGQGSRYTF.

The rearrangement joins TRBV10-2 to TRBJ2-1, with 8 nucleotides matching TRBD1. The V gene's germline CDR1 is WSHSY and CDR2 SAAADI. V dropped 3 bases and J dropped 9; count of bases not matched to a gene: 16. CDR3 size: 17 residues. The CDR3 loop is CASSDPGRAGGRGEQFF. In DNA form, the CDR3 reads TGCGCCAGCAGTGACCCGGGTCGGGCAGGGGGCAGGGGTGAGCAGTTCTTC.

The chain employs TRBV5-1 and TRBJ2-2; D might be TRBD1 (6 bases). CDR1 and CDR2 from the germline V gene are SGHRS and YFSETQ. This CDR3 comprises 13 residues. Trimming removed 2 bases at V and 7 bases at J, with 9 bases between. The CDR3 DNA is TGCGCCAGCAGCTTACAGGGTAACGGGGAGCTGTTTTTT. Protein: CASSLQGNGELFF.

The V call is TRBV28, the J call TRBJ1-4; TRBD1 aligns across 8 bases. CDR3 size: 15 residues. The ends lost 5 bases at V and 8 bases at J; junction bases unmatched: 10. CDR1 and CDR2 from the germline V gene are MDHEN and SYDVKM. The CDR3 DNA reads TGTGCCAGCAGTACCGGACAGGGAGTACGCGAAAAACTGTTTTTT. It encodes CASSTGQGVREKLFF.

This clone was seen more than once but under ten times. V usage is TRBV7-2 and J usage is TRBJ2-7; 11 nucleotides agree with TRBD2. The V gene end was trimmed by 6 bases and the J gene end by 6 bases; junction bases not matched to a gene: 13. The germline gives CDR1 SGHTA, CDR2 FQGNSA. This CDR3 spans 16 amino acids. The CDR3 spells CASSFGLAGGDGEQYF. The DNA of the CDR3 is TGTGCCAGCAGTTTCGGACTAGCGGGTGGAGACGGCGAGCAGTACTTC.

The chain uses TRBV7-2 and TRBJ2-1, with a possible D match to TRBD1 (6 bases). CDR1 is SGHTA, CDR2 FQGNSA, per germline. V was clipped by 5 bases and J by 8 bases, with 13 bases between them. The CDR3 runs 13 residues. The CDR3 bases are TGTGCCAGCAGCAGAAACAGGGTCGATGAGCAGTTCTTC. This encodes CASSRNRVDEQFF.

The CDR3 loop is CASSGGTGLSPLHF. CDR3 DNA: TGTGCCAGCAGTGGCGGCACAGGGCTATCACCCCTCCACTTT. V gene TRBV2 combines with J gene TRBJ1-6; D possibly corresponds to TRBD1 (6 bases). CDR1 is SNHLY and CDR2 is FYNNEI in the germline V gene. Trimming stripped 4 bases from V and 10 bases from J, with 14 bases between. The CDR3 runs 14 residues. Combining the CDR3 with reference TRBV2 and TRBJ1-6 gives the whole variable domain EPEVTQTPSHQVTQMGQEVILRCVPISNHLYFYWYRQILGQKVEFLVSFYNNEISEKSEIFDDQFSVERPDGSNFTLKIRSTKLEDSAMYFCASSGGTGLSPLHFGNGTRLTVT.

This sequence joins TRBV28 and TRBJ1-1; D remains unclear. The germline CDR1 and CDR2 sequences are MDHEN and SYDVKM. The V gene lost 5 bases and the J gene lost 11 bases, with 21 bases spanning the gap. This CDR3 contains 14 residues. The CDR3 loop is CASSPPGATTKAFF. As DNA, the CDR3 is TGTGCCAGCAGTCCCCCGGGAGCCACCACTAAGGCTTTCTTT.

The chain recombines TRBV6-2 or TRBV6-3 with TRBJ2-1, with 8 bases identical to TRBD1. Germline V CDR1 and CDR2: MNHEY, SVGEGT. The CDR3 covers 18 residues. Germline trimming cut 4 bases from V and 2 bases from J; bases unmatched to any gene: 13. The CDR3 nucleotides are TGTGCCAGCAGTTCAACGCGCCGGACAGGGTCACCCTACAATGAGCAGTTCTTC. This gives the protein CASSSTRRTGSPYNEQFF.

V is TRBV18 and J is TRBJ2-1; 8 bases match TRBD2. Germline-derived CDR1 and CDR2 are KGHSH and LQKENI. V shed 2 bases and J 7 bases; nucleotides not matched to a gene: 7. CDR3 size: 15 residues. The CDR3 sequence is CASSPIDGGENEQFF. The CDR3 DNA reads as TGTGCCAGCTCACCAATAGACGGGGGGGAGAATGAGCAGTTCTTC.

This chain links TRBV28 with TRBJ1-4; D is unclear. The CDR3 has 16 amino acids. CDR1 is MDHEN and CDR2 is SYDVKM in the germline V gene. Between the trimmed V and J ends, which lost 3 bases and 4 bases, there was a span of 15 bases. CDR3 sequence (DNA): TGTGCCAGCAGTTTTAAACAAACGGGGTATAATGAAAAACTGTTTTTT. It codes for CASSFKQTGYNEKLFF.

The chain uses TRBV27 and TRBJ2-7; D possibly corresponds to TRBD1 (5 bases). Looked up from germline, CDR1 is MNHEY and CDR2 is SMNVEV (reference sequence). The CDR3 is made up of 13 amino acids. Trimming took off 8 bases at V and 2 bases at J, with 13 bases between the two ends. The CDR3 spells CASALDTPYEQYF. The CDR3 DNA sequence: TGTGCCAGCGCTTTGGACACACCCTACGAGCAGTACTTC.

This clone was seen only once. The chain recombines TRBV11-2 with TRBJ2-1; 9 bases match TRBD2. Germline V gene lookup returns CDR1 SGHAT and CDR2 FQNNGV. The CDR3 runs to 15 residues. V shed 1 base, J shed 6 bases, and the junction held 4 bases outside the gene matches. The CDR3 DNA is TGTGCCAGCAGCTTAGTAGCGGGAGTATCCAATGAGCAGTTCTTC. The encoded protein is CASSLVAGVSNEQFF.

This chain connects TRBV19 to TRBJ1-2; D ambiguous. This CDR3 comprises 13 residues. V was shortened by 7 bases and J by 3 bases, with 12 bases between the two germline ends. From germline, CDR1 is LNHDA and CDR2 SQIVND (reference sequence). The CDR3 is CASTPGKDYGYTF. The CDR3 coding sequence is TGTGCCAGTACACCGGGAAAGGACTATGGCTACACCTTC.

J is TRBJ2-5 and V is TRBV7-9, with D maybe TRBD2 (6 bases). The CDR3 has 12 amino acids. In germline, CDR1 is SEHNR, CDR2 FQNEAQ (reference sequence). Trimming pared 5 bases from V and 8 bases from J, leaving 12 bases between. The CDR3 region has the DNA TGTGCCAGCAGCCCGGGACTGGGCACCCAGTACTTC. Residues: CASSPGLGTQYF.